This is a list of T cell receptor beta chains from one sample in a study of T-cell memory formation after mild COVID-19. Each CDR3 protein is one row after TCRdb ran MiXCR on the 5' RACE reads. The table records some 320,000 distinct CDR3 sequences, 15% of them present only once. Sequenced material: PBMCs or a T cell subset sorted from them (not recorded which). The receptors here all came from a man between 18 and 35 years old who had mild COVID-19 (a few samples of this study predate the infection). Cell type and time point are not known. The CDR3 runs from the conserved cysteine through the conserved F or W. Fields, in order: CDR3 protein, CDR3 DNA, V gene, J gene, CDR3 length, D gene, clone size. A D gene is named only where the DNA matches it firmly. A row's size may be missing; if present it is once, few, many or a size class.

CDR3 protein: CASSQRGVTEAFF
CDR3 DNA: TGTGCCAGCAGCCAGAGGGGGGTGACTGAAGCTTTCTTT
V gene: TRBV3-1
J gene: TRBJ1-1
CDR3 length: 13
D gene: .
clone size: .

CDR3 protein: CASSQTPDSINEQFF
CDR3 DNA: TGTGCCAGCAGCCAGACCCCCGACTCAATCAATGAGCAGTTCTTC
V gene: TRBV3-1
J gene: TRBJ2-1
CDR3 length: 15
D gene: .
clone size: .

CDR3 protein: CASSIAGTSGGYTDTQYF
CDR3 DNA: TGTGCCAGCAGCATCGCCGGGACTAGCGGGGGGTACACAGATACGCAGTATTTT
V gene: TRBV11-3
J gene: TRBJ2-3
CDR3 length: 18
D gene: TRBD2
clone size: .

CDR3 protein: CSARGGVHEKLFF
CDR3 DNA: TGCAGTGCTAGGGGGGGAGTCCATGAAAAACTGTTTTTT
V gene: TRBV20-1
J gene: TRBJ1-4
CDR3 length: 13
D gene: .
clone size: .

CDR3 protein: CASSYGAGLQETQYF
CDR3 DNA: TGTGCCAGCAGTTATGGAGCGGGGCTCCAAGAGACCCAGTACTTC
V gene: TRBV6-5
J gene: TRBJ2-5
CDR3 length: 15
D gene: TRBD2
clone size: few

CDR3 protein: CASSPGWGHGFGYTF
CDR3 DNA: TGTGCCAGCAGCCCTGGATGGGGGCATGGGTTTGGCTACACCTTC
V gene: TRBV7-9
J gene: TRBJ1-2
CDR3 length: 15
D gene: .
clone size: .

CDR3 protein: CASSLDRSGELFF
CDR3 DNA: TGCGCCAGCAGCTTGGACAGGTCCGGGGAGCTGTTTTTT
V gene: TRBV5-1
J gene: TRBJ2-2
CDR3 length: 13
D gene: .
clone size: few

CDR3 protein: CSAFEKGDRDKGYTF
CDR3 DNA: TGCAGTGCTTTTGAAAAGGGGGACAGGGACAAGGGCTACACCTTC
V gene: TRBV20-1
J gene: TRBJ1-2
CDR3 length: 15
D gene: TRBD1
clone size: .

CDR3 protein: CASSSGGYGANVLTF
CDR3 DNA: TGTGCCAGCAGTTCAGGGGGCTATGGGGCCAACGTCCTGACTTTC
V gene: TRBV6-6
J gene: TRBJ2-6
CDR3 length: 15
D gene: TRBD1
clone size: .

CDR3 protein: CASSLMLNYEQYF
CDR3 DNA: TGTGCCAGCAGTTTAATGTTGAACTACGAGCAGTACTTC
V gene: TRBV12-3/TRBV12-4
J gene: TRBJ2-7
CDR3 length: 13
D gene: .
clone size: .

CDR3 protein: CATKGGRNTEAFF
CDR3 DNA: TGCGCCACCAAGGGGGGGAGGAACACTGAAGCTTTCTTT
V gene: TRBV5-1
J gene: TRBJ1-1
CDR3 length: 13
D gene: .
clone size: .

CDR3 protein: CASSPGGGHGYTF
CDR3 DNA: TGTGCCAGCAGTCCTGGGGGTGGGCATGGCTACACCTTC
V gene: TRBV12-3/TRBV12-4
J gene: TRBJ1-2
CDR3 length: 13
D gene: .
clone size: many

CDR3 protein: CSARDGEYPYEQYF
CDR3 DNA: TGCAGTGCTAGAGATGGGGAGTATCCCTACGAGCAGTACTTC
V gene: TRBV20-1
J gene: TRBJ2-7
CDR3 length: 14
D gene: .
clone size: .

CDR3 protein: CASEQYSSYNSPLHF
CDR3 DNA: TGTGCCAGCGAACAGTATAGCTCCTATAATTCACCCCTCCACTTT
V gene: TRBV7-9
J gene: TRBJ1-6
CDR3 length: 15
D gene: .
clone size: few

CDR3 protein: CASSEIGQWRRSGELFF
CDR3 DNA: TGTGCCAGCAGTGAAATCGGACAGTGGCGAAGGTCCGGGGAGCTGTTTTTT
V gene: TRBV2
J gene: TRBJ2-2
CDR3 length: 17
D gene: .
clone size: .

CDR3 protein: CASSPSGGAEAFF
CDR3 DNA: TGTGCCAGCAGCCCCTCGGGGGGCGCTGAAGCTTTCTTT
V gene: TRBV9
J gene: TRBJ1-1
CDR3 length: 13
D gene: .
clone size: .

CDR3 protein: CASSFHPIGESSYNEQFF
CDR3 DNA: TGTGCTAGCAGCTTTCATCCGATCGGCGAGAGCTCCTACAATGAGCAGTTCTTC
V gene: TRBV7-7
J gene: TRBJ2-1
CDR3 length: 18
D gene: .
clone size: .

CDR3 protein: CASSQRGLGQPQHF
CDR3 DNA: TGTGCCAGCAGCCAACGGGGTTTAGGTCAGCCCCAGCATTTT
V gene: TRBV4-2
J gene: TRBJ1-5
CDR3 length: 14
D gene: .
clone size: few

CDR3 protein: CASSRTSGGTPNEQYF
CDR3 DNA: TGTGCCAGCTCACGAACTAGCGGGGGCACGCCAAACGAGCAGTACTTC
V gene: TRBV18
J gene: TRBJ2-7
CDR3 length: 16
D gene: TRBD2
clone size: .

CDR3 protein: CASSVVSGEGEQYF
CDR3 DNA: TGTGCCAGCAGCGTAGTGTCGGGTGAAGGGGAGCAGTACTTC
V gene: TRBV9
J gene: TRBJ2-7
CDR3 length: 14
D gene: .
clone size: .

CDR3 protein: CASSKYRLATNTGELFF
CDR3 DNA: TGTGCCAGCAGCAAGTACCGACTAGCGACGAACACCGGGGAGCTGTTTTTT
V gene: TRBV16
J gene: TRBJ2-2
CDR3 length: 17
D gene: TRBD2
clone size: .

CDR3 protein: CASSPGRGLNGELFF
CDR3 DNA: TGTGCCAGCAGTCCCGGCCGGGGGCTTAACGGGGAGCTGTTTTTT
V gene: TRBV6-2/TRBV6-3
J gene: TRBJ2-2
CDR3 length: 15
D gene: .
clone size: many

CDR3 protein: CASTYTGGNTEAFF
CDR3 DNA: TGTGCCAGCACCTATACGGGGGGGAACACTGAAGCTTTCTTT
V gene: TRBV7-9
J gene: TRBJ1-1
CDR3 length: 14
D gene: .
clone size: .

CDR3 protein: CASSLELGLTGELFF
CDR3 DNA: TGTGCCAGCAGCTTAGAGCTGGGTCTTACCGGGGAGCTGTTTTTT
V gene: TRBV11-2
J gene: TRBJ2-2
CDR3 length: 15
D gene: .
clone size: few

CDR3 protein: CASSEGDRGGGNTIYF
CDR3 DNA: TGTGCCAGCAGTGAGGGGGACAGGGGGGGCGGAAACACCATATATTTT
V gene: TRBV25-1
J gene: TRBJ1-3
CDR3 length: 16
D gene: TRBD1
clone size: .

CDR3 protein: CASSLEGHFAEKLFF
CDR3 DNA: TGCGCCAGCAGCTTGGAGGGCCACTTCGCCGAAAAACTGTTTTTT
V gene: TRBV5-1
J gene: TRBJ1-4
CDR3 length: 15
D gene: .
clone size: few

CDR3 protein: CASRGGNQPQHF
CDR3 DNA: TGTGCCAGCAGGGGAGGCAATCAGCCCCAGCATTTT
V gene: TRBV2
J gene: TRBJ1-5
CDR3 length: 12
D gene: .
clone size: .

CDR3 protein: CASGLGLDTQYF
CDR3 DNA: TGCGCCAGCGGATTAGGGTTGGATACGCAGTATTTT
V gene: TRBV5-1
J gene: TRBJ2-3
CDR3 length: 12
D gene: .
clone size: few

CDR3 protein: CASTSWAVGDEQFF
CDR3 DNA: TGTGCCAGCACCTCTTGGGCAGTCGGCGATGAGCAGTTCTTC
V gene: TRBV25-1
J gene: TRBJ2-1
CDR3 length: 14
D gene: .
clone size: .

CDR3 protein: CASSLDSRVYEQYF
CDR3 DNA: TGTGCCAGCAGCTTAGATAGCAGGGTCTACGAGCAGTACTTC
V gene: TRBV7-9
J gene: TRBJ2-7
CDR3 length: 14
D gene: .
clone size: few

CDR3 protein: CASSLGWSGANVLTF
CDR3 DNA: TGTGCCAGCAGCTTGGGTTGGTCTGGGGCCAACGTCCTGACTTTC
V gene: TRBV5-6
J gene: TRBJ2-6
CDR3 length: 15
D gene: .
clone size: .

CDR3 protein: CASSRDYPDTQYF
CDR3 DNA: TGCGCCAGCAGCCGCGACTACCCAGATACGCAGTATTTT
V gene: TRBV5-1
J gene: TRBJ2-3
CDR3 length: 13
D gene: .
clone size: few

CDR3 protein: CASSNEGSYNEQFF
CDR3 DNA: TGTGCCAGCTCGAATGAGGGCTCCTACAATGAGCAGTTCTTC
V gene: TRBV6-2/TRBV6-3
J gene: TRBJ2-1
CDR3 length: 14
D gene: .
clone size: .

CDR3 protein: CASIESGQGKSLHF
CDR3 DNA: TGTGCCAGCATTGAGTCGGGACAGGGAAAATCCCTCCACTTT
V gene: TRBV28
J gene: TRBJ1-6
CDR3 length: 14
D gene: TRBD1
clone size: .

CDR3 protein: CASSTKDRGTDYGYTF
CDR3 DNA: TGTGCCAGCAGTACCAAGGACAGGGGAACGGACTATGGCTACACCTTC
V gene: TRBV6-2/TRBV6-3
J gene: TRBJ1-2
CDR3 length: 16
D gene: TRBD1
clone size: few

CDR3 protein: CASSLNEVGGYTF
CDR3 DNA: TGTGCCAGCAGCTTAAACGAGGTCGGGGGCTACACCTTC
V gene: TRBV7-3
J gene: TRBJ1-2
CDR3 length: 13
D gene: .
clone size: .

CDR3 protein: CASSQEGSWQGRSNEINSPLHF
CDR3 DNA: TGCGCCAGCAGCCAAGAAGGGAGTTGGCAGGGGAGATCTAATGAAATTAATTCACCCCTCCACTTT
V gene: TRBV4-1
J gene: TRBJ1-6
CDR3 length: 22
D gene: .
clone size: many

CDR3 protein: CASTSLTDTQYF
CDR3 DNA: TGTGCCAGCACCAGTCTAACAGATACGCAGTATTTT
V gene: TRBV18
J gene: TRBJ2-3
CDR3 length: 12
D gene: .
clone size: .

CDR3 protein: CASSSWSSTDTQYF
CDR3 DNA: TGTGCCAGCAGCTCCTGGTCAAGCACAGATACGCAGTATTTT
V gene: TRBV7-9
J gene: TRBJ2-3
CDR3 length: 14
D gene: .
clone size: few

CDR3 protein: CASTGDTQAFF
CDR3 DNA: TGTGCCAGCACCGGGGACACTCAAGCTTTCTTT
V gene: TRBV11-2
J gene: TRBJ1-1
CDR3 length: 11
D gene: .
clone size: few

CDR3 protein: CAISESSRSYNEQFF
CDR3 DNA: TGTGCCATCAGTGAGTCGTCCAGGTCTTACAATGAGCAGTTCTTC
V gene: TRBV10-3
J gene: TRBJ2-1
CDR3 length: 15
D gene: .
clone size: .